Given below is one TCR beta chain in context. Its antigen is currently unknown. The CDR3 contains 16 residues. Germline V gives CDR1 SGHTA, CDR2 FQGNSA. V lost 7 bases, J lost 4 bases, and 22 bases lay in between. This specimen comes from a study of CD8 T cells in ankylosing spondylitis. Overall study findings and caveats: Disease-linked clones displayed a CD8+ phenotype and appeared relatively rarely in peripheral blood. From matched ankylosing spondylitis synovial fluid, disease-linked clones were reportedly recovered at significantly enriched levels.

5'-RACE, quantitative and with molecular barcodes, yielded the TCR beta libraries. A single record per CDR3 protein comes from TCRdb applying MiXCR to the 5' RACE reads. This sample has roughly 180,000 distinct CDR3 sequences, with around 8.9% found just once. Sequenced sample: blood, either unsorted or a sorted T cell fraction (not recorded which). The sequence came from a female donor with ankylosing spondylitis or in good health (not recorded which). The chain recombines TRBV7-2 with TRBJ2-5, with TRBD2 as a possible D gene (5 bases). The CDR3 loop is CASTLGAEPRRETQYF. The CDR3 region has the DNA TGTGCCAGCACCCTAGGAGCGGAGCCGAGGCGAGAGACCCAGTACTTC.